This entry lists 8 T cell receptor beta chains sequenced from one sample in a study of OX40 agonist ivuxolimab in advanced cancers. Using immunoSEQ multiplex PCR, the repertoire was profiled, and TCRdb retains in-frame clones only, with some absent. The sample carries roughly 48,000 clones, approximately 85% recorded once. The sequences come from CD4+ or CD8+ T cells sorted from blood, collected in a trial of the OX40 agonist ivuxolimab. All receptors come from an adult with an advanced solid tumor such as melanoma, head and neck, liver or kidney cancer.

The chain has TRBV5-4 and TRBJ2-7; 12 positions agree with TRBD1. J lost 5 bases, V lost 3 bases, and 6 bases had no gene match. Looked up from germline, CDR1 is SGHNT and CDR2 is YYREEE (reference sequence). CDR3 length equals 15 residues. Written as DNA, the CDR3 is TGTGCCAGCAGCTCTCCGGGACAGGGGGCCGACGAGCAGTACTTC. Translation: CASSSPGQGADEQYF.

Turning to this clone: Additional DNA sequences in this sample encode the identical CDR3. This rearrangement joins TRBV7-2 to TRBJ1-5; D gene unclear. CDR3 size: 13 residues. Trimming took off 2 bases at V and 3 bases at J, with 5 bases between the two ends. Per germline, CDR1 SGHTA and CDR2 FQGNSA. The CDR3 spells CASSLIDNQPQHF. The CDR3 DNA follows: TGTGCCAGCAGCTTAATCGACAATCAGCCCCAGCATTTT.

As for this clone: The junction does not match germline at one end; this may be a read error. The gene calls are TRBV28 and TRBJ1-4, with D uncertain. Germline values: CDR1 MDHEN, CDR2 SYDVKM. The CDR3 has 16 amino acids. CDR3 residues: CATSGLSYGDNEKLFF. The CDR3 DNA reads TGTGCCACCAGTGGTTTGTCGTACGGCGATAATGAAAAACTGTTTTTT. Together with reference TRBV28 and TRBJ1-4, the CDR3 gives the full variable domain: DVKVTQSSRYLVKRTGEKVFLECVQDMDHENMFWYRQDPGLGLRLIYFSYDVKMKEKGDIPEGYSVSREKKERFSLILESASTNQTSMYLCATSGLSYGDNEKLFFGSGTQLSVL.

V usage is TRBV4-2 and J usage is TRBJ2-7; 7 bases agree with TRBD2. V shed 0 bases and J 4 bases; nucleotides not matched to a gene: 3. CDR1 is LGHNA and CDR2 is YNFKEQ in the germline V gene. The CDR3 consists of 14 residues. CDR3 nucleotides: TGTGCCAGCAGCCAAGAGAGGGGAGGGTACGAGCAGTACTTC. The encoded protein is CASSQERGGYEQYF.

In this sample, this clone is medium-sized. V is TRBV28 and J is TRBJ1-2; D is uncertain. The length of the CDR3 is 17 residues. Germline values: CDR1 MDHEN, CDR2 SYDVKM. V gave up 5 bases and J gave up 0 bases, with 19 bases separating them. CDR3: CASSITRGRGANYGYTF. In nucleotides, the CDR3 is TGTGCCAGCAGTATCACCCGAGGCCGGGGAGCTAACTATGGCTACACCTTC.

The table lists this clone with a few counts. This chain links TRBV19 with TRBJ2-5, with 9 bases matching TRBD1. Germline lookup yields CDR1 LNHDA and CDR2 SQIVND (reference sequence). Trimming at V came to 2 bases and at J to 2 bases, leaving 6 bases not matched to a gene. The CDR3 loop spans 16 amino acids. CDR3 DNA: TGTGCCAGTAGTATACAAGGGACAGGGAGACAAGAGACCCAGTACTTC. The encoded protein is CASSIQGTGRQETQYF. Filled out from reference TRBV19 and TRBJ2-5, the complete variable domain reads DGGITQSPKYLFRKEGQNVTLSCEQNLNHDAMYWYRQDPGQGLRLIYYSQIVNDFQKGDIAEGYSVSREKKESFPLTVTSAQKNPTAFYLCASSIQGTGRQETQYFGPGTRLLVL.

The V call is TRBV13, the J call TRBJ1-1; D unresolved. CDR3 length: 12 amino acids. Germline CDR1 and CDR2: PRHDT and FYEKMQ (reference sequence). V lost 5 bases, J lost 5 bases, and 9 bases lay in between. This chain's CDR3 is CASSPRGTEAFF. As DNA, the CDR3 is TGTGCCAGCAGCCCACGAGGGACTGAAGCTTTCTTT.

This clone was recorded only once. The J gene is TRBJ2-1, the V gene TRBV14; TRBD1 aligns across 9 bases. Losses at the gene ends were 3 bases for V and 6 bases for J; bases not matched to a gene: 6. This CDR3 has 15 residues. Germline loops: CDR1 SGHDN, CDR2 FVKESK. As DNA, the CDR3 is TGTGCCAGCAGCCACGGGGACAGGGTGTTCAATGAGCAGTTCTTC. Its translation is CASSHGDRVFNEQFF.